The following is a T cell receptor (beta chain) sequence with its context. The sample is drawn from a study of technical replicates of blood from a handful of donors. Germline values: CDR1 LGHNA, CDR2 YNFKEQ. The CDR3 runs to 17 residues. The V gene lost 3 bases and the J gene lost 2 bases, with 19 bases spanning the gap. Profiling relied on immunoSEQ multiplex PCR, and the TCRdb table lists in-frame clones only, not all of them. This table holds tens of thousands of clones, more than 85% found once. The sequence was obtained from a human donor in good health. Some clones in this sample may be carry-over from other donors' samples. The sequenced sample was PBMCs. V is TRBV4-2 and J is TRBJ1-1; D possibly corresponds to TRBD1 (5 bases). The CDR3 bases are TGTGCCAGCAGCCAGGATCCGGGGGTAGTAGTAAACACTGAAGCTTTCTTT. It specifies CASSQDPGVVVNTEAFF.